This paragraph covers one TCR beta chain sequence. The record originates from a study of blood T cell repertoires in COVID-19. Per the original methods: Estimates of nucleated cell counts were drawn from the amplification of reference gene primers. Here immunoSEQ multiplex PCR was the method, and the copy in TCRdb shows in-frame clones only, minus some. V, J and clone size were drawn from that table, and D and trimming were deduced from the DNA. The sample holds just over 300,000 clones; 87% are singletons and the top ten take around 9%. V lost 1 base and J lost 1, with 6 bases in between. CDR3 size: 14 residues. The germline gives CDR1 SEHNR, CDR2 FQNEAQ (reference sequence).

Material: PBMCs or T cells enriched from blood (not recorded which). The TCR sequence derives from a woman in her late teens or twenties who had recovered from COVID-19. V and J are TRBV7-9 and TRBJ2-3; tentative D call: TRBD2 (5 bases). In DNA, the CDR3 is TGTGCCAGCAGCTTAGACGGGGGCACAGATACGCAGTATTTT. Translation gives CASSLDGGTDTQYF.